This is a list of T cell receptor beta chains from one sample in a study of T cells in Graves' hyperthyroidism and ophthalmopathy. Using its own MiXCR run on the multiplex PCR reads, TCRdb lists one record per CDR3 protein. This sample has under 300,000 distinct CDR3 sequences, with roughly 13% found just once. The sequencing input was blood. The receptors were sampled from a middle-aged woman with Graves' hyperthyroidism. CDR3s include the opening cysteine and the closing phenylalanine or tryptophan. The order of the fields is D gene, J gene, V gene, clone size, CDR3 DNA, CDR3 protein. D genes are given only for firm matches. Clone size is shown for a subset of rows, as once, few, many or a class of expanded clone.

d_call: -; j_call: TRBJ2-3; v_call: TRBV6-1; clone_size: many; cdr3_nt: TGTGCCAGCATCCGCTCTAGCACAGATACGCAGTATTTT; cdr3_aa: CASIRSSTDTQYF
d_call: TRBD1; j_call: TRBJ2-7; v_call: TRBV30; clone_size: -; cdr3_nt: TGTGCCTGGAGTGTAGGCAGGGGGTACGAGCAGTACTTC; cdr3_aa: CAWSVGRGYEQYF
d_call: TRBD1; j_call: TRBJ1-3; v_call: TRBV4-1; clone_size: -; cdr3_nt: TGCGCCAGCAGCCAAGGGGGGGACAGCTCTGGAAACACCATATATTTT; cdr3_aa: CASSQGGDSSGNTIYF
d_call: TRBD1; j_call: TRBJ2-6; v_call: TRBV7-9; clone_size: many; cdr3_nt: TGTGCCAGCAGCTTAGCGGCAGGGGGACCCTCTGGGGCCAACGTCCTGACTTTC; cdr3_aa: CASSLAAGGPSGANVLTF
d_call: -; j_call: TRBJ1-3; v_call: TRBV5-4; clone_size: many; cdr3_nt: TGTGCCAGCAGCTTGTTGACCTCCTCTGGAAACACCATATATTTT; cdr3_aa: CASSLLTSSGNTIYF
d_call: TRBD2; j_call: TRBJ2-1; v_call: TRBV24-1; clone_size: -; cdr3_nt: TGTGCCACCAGTGAGGGGACTAGCGGGAGAAACCGGCAGTTCTTC; cdr3_aa: CATSEGTSGRNRQFF
d_call: -; j_call: TRBJ2-7; v_call: TRBV6-5; clone_size: many; cdr3_nt: TGTGCCAGCAGTTACTGGGGACGGTACTCCTACGAGCAGTACTTC; cdr3_aa: CASSYWGRYSYEQYF
d_call: -; j_call: TRBJ1-5; v_call: TRBV28; clone_size: many; cdr3_nt: TGTGCCAGCAGGGGGAGGAGCAATCAGCCCCAGCATTTT; cdr3_aa: CASRGRSNQPQHF
d_call: -; j_call: TRBJ1-6; v_call: TRBV7-2; clone_size: -; cdr3_nt: TGTGCCAGCAGCTTAGCGGGGTCCAGGGCGGGTAATTCACCCCTCCACTTT; cdr3_aa: CASSLAGSRAGNSPLHF
d_call: -; j_call: TRBJ2-7; v_call: TRBV5-4; clone_size: -; cdr3_nt: TGTGCCAGCAGCTTGGCCTCTGGGTCCCCCTACGAGCAGTACTTC; cdr3_aa: CASSLASGSPYEQYF
d_call: -; j_call: TRBJ2-7; v_call: TRBV3-1; clone_size: many; cdr3_nt: TGTGCCAGCAGCCATTATTACGAGCAGTACTTC; cdr3_aa: CASSHYYEQYF
d_call: TRBD1; j_call: TRBJ1-1; v_call: TRBV20-1; clone_size: -; cdr3_nt: TGCAGTGCTCTACAGACAGGGGGGAACACTGAAGCTTTCTTT; cdr3_aa: CSALQTGGNTEAFF
d_call: TRBD2; j_call: TRBJ2-3; v_call: TRBV5-1; clone_size: many; cdr3_nt: TGCGCCAGCAGCTTGGGACTAGCGGTGGGAGATACGCAGTATTTT; cdr3_aa: CASSLGLAVGDTQYF
d_call: TRBD1; j_call: TRBJ1-2; v_call: TRBV11-3; clone_size: many; cdr3_nt: TGTGCCAGCAGCCCGGACAGGGAATATGGCTACACCTTC; cdr3_aa: CASSPDREYGYTF
d_call: -; j_call: TRBJ1-3; v_call: TRBV11-3; clone_size: few; cdr3_nt: TGTGCCAGCAGGTACCAGAGCTCTGGAAACGCCATATATTTT; cdr3_aa: CASRYQSSGNAIYF
d_call: -; j_call: TRBJ1-5; v_call: TRBV2; clone_size: many; cdr3_nt: TGTGCCAGCAGTGTTACGGGGAATCAGCCCCAGCATTTT; cdr3_aa: CASSVTGNQPQHF
d_call: TRBD1; j_call: TRBJ2-1; v_call: TRBV29-1; clone_size: many; cdr3_nt: TGCAGCGTTGAATTTGGGGACAGTTACAATGAGCAGTTCTTC; cdr3_aa: CSVEFGDSYNEQFF
d_call: -; j_call: TRBJ2-5; v_call: TRBV27; clone_size: many; cdr3_nt: TGTGCCAGCCGACTAAGACCCTATGAGACCCAGTACTTC; cdr3_aa: CASRLRPYETQYF
d_call: TRBD2; j_call: TRBJ2-5; v_call: TRBV15; clone_size: few; cdr3_nt: TGTGCCACCAGCAAACTTAGCGGGAGACGAGAGACCCAGTACTTC; cdr3_aa: CATSKLSGRRETQYF
d_call: -; j_call: TRBJ1-1; v_call: TRBV6-1; clone_size: many; cdr3_nt: TGTGCCAGCAGTGAAGAGGGAGGCACTGAAGCTTTCTTT; cdr3_aa: CASSEEGGTEAFF
d_call: TRBD2; j_call: TRBJ2-7; v_call: TRBV4-2; clone_size: -; cdr3_nt: TGTGCCAGCAGCCAAGTGGCTAGCGGGCCTTCCTACGAGCAGTACTTC; cdr3_aa: CASSQVASGPSYEQYF
d_call: -; j_call: TRBJ2-3; v_call: TRBV10-3; clone_size: few; cdr3_nt: TGTGCCATCAGTGCAAGCGGCAGCACAGATACGCAGTATTTT; cdr3_aa: CAISASGSTDTQYF
d_call: -; j_call: TRBJ1-5; v_call: TRBV13; clone_size: -; cdr3_nt: TGTGCCAGCAGCTCAAGACAGATTAATCAGCCCCAGCATTTT; cdr3_aa: CASSSRQINQPQHF
d_call: -; j_call: TRBJ2-7; v_call: TRBV2; clone_size: many; cdr3_nt: TGTGCCAGCGCTATCCAGGGGCGGGTGGAGCAGTACTTC; cdr3_aa: CASAIQGRVEQYF
d_call: -; j_call: TRBJ1-4; v_call: TRBV14; clone_size: many; cdr3_nt: TGTGCCAGCAGCCAAGCCGGGAAACTGTTTTTT; cdr3_aa: CASSQAGKLFF
d_call: TRBD1; j_call: TRBJ2-5; v_call: TRBV28; clone_size: -; cdr3_nt: TGTGCCATCGAAGGACAGGCCGAGGGAGAGACCCAGTACTTC; cdr3_aa: CAIEGQAEGETQYF
d_call: TRBD1; j_call: TRBJ1-6; v_call: TRBV12-3/TRBV12-4; clone_size: many; cdr3_nt: TGTGCCAGCAGTCAACAGGGGGGCAATTCACCCCTCCACTTT; cdr3_aa: CASSQQGGNSPLHF
d_call: TRBD1; j_call: TRBJ2-2; v_call: TRBV11-2; clone_size: -; cdr3_nt: TGTGCCAGCAGCTCCCTTGGGCCGGGACAGGGAAGGCTCAGGCTGTTTTTT; cdr3_aa: CASSSLGPGQGRLRLFF
d_call: TRBD1; j_call: TRBJ2-7; v_call: TRBV20-1; clone_size: many; cdr3_nt: TGCAGTGCTAGCTGGGACAGGGGGGACGAGCAGTACTTC; cdr3_aa: CSASWDRGDEQYF
d_call: TRBD1; j_call: TRBJ2-3; v_call: TRBV6-1; clone_size: many; cdr3_nt: TGTGCCAGCAGTCGACAGGGAAACACAGATACGCAGTATTTT; cdr3_aa: CASSRQGNTDTQYF
d_call: -; j_call: TRBJ2-1; v_call: TRBV7-6; clone_size: many; cdr3_nt: TGTGCCAGCAGCTTGGGTATCAGCTCCTACAATGAGCAGTTCTTC; cdr3_aa: CASSLGISSYNEQFF
d_call: -; j_call: TRBJ2-7; v_call: TRBV20-1; clone_size: many; cdr3_nt: TGCAGTGCTAGAGATCTTGGCGGCGGCACCACGTACGAGCAGTACTTC; cdr3_aa: CSARDLGGGTTYEQYF
d_call: -; j_call: TRBJ2-7; v_call: TRBV28; clone_size: many; cdr3_nt: TGTGCCAGCAGTTTCGACAGTCGCAGCTCCTACGAGCAGTACTTC; cdr3_aa: CASSFDSRSSYEQYF
d_call: -; j_call: TRBJ2-1; v_call: TRBV3-1; clone_size: many; cdr3_nt: TGTGCCAGCAGTGGGTCCCAGACGAATGAGCAGTTCTTC; cdr3_aa: CASSGSQTNEQFF
d_call: -; j_call: TRBJ1-5; v_call: TRBV6-1; clone_size: -; cdr3_nt: TGTGCCTCTTCGACGGCCGGCAATCAGCCCCAGCATTTT; cdr3_aa: CASSTAGNQPQHF
d_call: TRBD1; j_call: TRBJ2-5; v_call: TRBV12-3/TRBV12-4; clone_size: many; cdr3_nt: TGTGCCAGCAATGGACAGGCCCAAGGGGAGACCCAGTACTTC; cdr3_aa: CASNGQAQGETQYF
d_call: -; j_call: TRBJ2-7; v_call: TRBV7-9; clone_size: many; cdr3_nt: TGTGCCAGCAGCTTAATGGGTCCCGAGCAGTACTTC; cdr3_aa: CASSLMGPEQYF
d_call: TRBD1; j_call: TRBJ1-1; v_call: TRBV2; clone_size: many; cdr3_nt: TGTGCCAGCAGTGTATCAGGGGGTACCACTGAAGCTTTCTTT; cdr3_aa: CASSVSGGTTEAFF
d_call: -; j_call: TRBJ2-7; v_call: TRBV28; clone_size: many; cdr3_nt: TGTGCCAGCAGTTTCACTGGGGCCGGCTACGAGCAGTACTTC; cdr3_aa: CASSFTGAGYEQYF
d_call: -; j_call: TRBJ2-1; v_call: TRBV28; clone_size: many; cdr3_nt: TGTGCCAGCAGTCTGGACACCCCCTCCTACAATGAGCAGTTCTTC; cdr3_aa: CASSLDTPSYNEQFF
d_call: -; j_call: TRBJ2-5; v_call: TRBV6-6; clone_size: many; cdr3_nt: TGTGCCAGCAGTTACAGGGATGGGGAGACCCAGTACTTC; cdr3_aa: CASSYRDGETQYF
d_call: TRBD2; j_call: TRBJ2-7; v_call: TRBV27; clone_size: few; cdr3_nt: TGTGCCAGCAGGACGGGGACTAGCGGGCTATACGAGCAGTACTTC; cdr3_aa: CASRTGTSGLYEQYF
d_call: TRBD1; j_call: TRBJ2-2; v_call: TRBV5-1; clone_size: few; cdr3_nt: TGCGCCAGCCAAAGGGGGACAGGGTCCATCGTGGAGCTGTTTTTT; cdr3_aa: CASQRGTGSIVELFF
d_call: -; j_call: TRBJ2-1; v_call: TRBV2; clone_size: many; cdr3_nt: TGTGCCAGCAAGGGGTGGGGAGGCGATGAGCAGTTCTTC; cdr3_aa: CASKGWGGDEQFF
d_call: -; j_call: TRBJ1-4; v_call: TRBV29-1; clone_size: few; cdr3_nt: TGCAGCGTTGCAATCGGCAGCTTTAATGAAAAACTGTTTTTT; cdr3_aa: CSVAIGSFNEKLFF
d_call: TRBD1; j_call: TRBJ1-5; v_call: TRBV28; clone_size: few; cdr3_nt: TGTGCCAGCAGTTTGTGGACAGGGGAGGGCAATCAGCCCCAGCATTTT; cdr3_aa: CASSLWTGEGNQPQHF
d_call: TRBD2; j_call: TRBJ2-3; v_call: TRBV7-2; clone_size: many; cdr3_nt: TGTGCCAGCAGCCTCCGGACTAGCGGGAGGACAGATACGCAGTATTTT; cdr3_aa: CASSLRTSGRTDTQYF
d_call: -; j_call: TRBJ1-6; v_call: TRBV27; clone_size: many; cdr3_nt: TGTGCCAGCAGTCCCGCCAGGCGCGGGTATAATTCACCCCTCCACTTT; cdr3_aa: CASSPARRGYNSPLHF
d_call: -; j_call: TRBJ2-3; v_call: TRBV11-2; clone_size: many; cdr3_nt: TGTGCCAGCAGCTCCGAGTCACCCGCGCAGTATTTT; cdr3_aa: CASSSESPAQYF
d_call: -; j_call: TRBJ2-1; v_call: TRBV20-1; clone_size: many; cdr3_nt: TGCAGTGCTAGAATGGATTACAATGAGCAGTTCTTC; cdr3_aa: CSARMDYNEQFF
d_call: TRBD1; j_call: TRBJ2-7; v_call: TRBV5-6; clone_size: few; cdr3_nt: TGTGCCAGCAGCTTGTTGGGACAGCTAGAGCAGTACTTC; cdr3_aa: CASSLLGQLEQYF
d_call: TRBD1; j_call: TRBJ1-5; v_call: TRBV7-2; clone_size: many; cdr3_nt: TGTGCCAGCAGCTTAGAAGACAGGGTCGAACAGCCCCAGCATTTT; cdr3_aa: CASSLEDRVEQPQHF
d_call: -; j_call: TRBJ1-3; v_call: TRBV12-5; clone_size: many; cdr3_nt: TGTGCTAGTGGTTTGGGACCCGACAGGACCTCTTACTCTGGAAACACCATATATTTT; cdr3_aa: CASGLGPDRTSYSGNTIYF
d_call: -; j_call: TRBJ1-2; v_call: TRBV7-2; clone_size: many; cdr3_nt: TGTGCCAGCAGCTTTAATGACTACTCCAGTGATGGCTACACCTTC; cdr3_aa: CASSFNDYSSDGYTF
d_call: -; j_call: TRBJ1-1; v_call: TRBV7-2; clone_size: -; cdr3_nt: TGTGCCAGCAGCTTAGGCCTTCTGAACACTGAAGCTTTCTTT; cdr3_aa: CASSLGLLNTEAFF